This TCR beta chain was sequenced in a study of blood T cell repertoires in COVID-19. About the study: Acute and convalescent COVID-19 samples came from the United States, Italy and Spain. Sample material is recorded as cDNA or gDNA derived from T cells, B-cell-depleted T cells, or PBMCs.

The table lists this clone with a few counts. Source study methods: From reference gene primer amplification, estimates of nucleated cell counts were derived. Clones were sequenced by immunoSEQ multiplex PCR, and TCRdb holds only the in-frame ones, with some missing. That table furnishes V, J and clone size, whereas the DNA furnished D and trimming. The sample has approximately 160,000 clones, approximately 81% seen once. Source material: peripheral blood. The receptor's source is a woman aged 60-75 years with COVID-19, enrolled during active disease.

CDR3 sequence reads: CASRSTTGGGGELFF. In DNA form, the CDR3 reads TGCGCCAGCAGATCGACGACCGGCGGAGGCGGGGAGCTGTTTTTT. The chain combines TRBV10-1 with TRBJ2-2, with D tentatively TRBD2 (5 bases). The germline V gene encodes CDR1 WNHNN and CDR2 SYGVQD (reference sequence). With 6 bases removed from V and 7 bases from J, the gap between germline ends came to 18 bases. The CDR3 totals 15 residues.